This entry is about one T cell receptor beta chain. This CDR3 spans 14 amino acids. In germline, CDR1 is MNHEY, CDR2 SMNVEV (reference sequence). Trimming pared 6 bases from V and 1 base from J, leaving 10 bases between. Researchers ran the PCR with 60 Vbeta and 13 Jbeta primers. The protocol was immunoSEQ multiplex PCR, while the TCRdb copy is restricted to in-frame clones and leaves out a portion. Of over 130,000 clones listed, around 65% are singletons. The source of the sample is a study of cytomegalovirus exposure and HLA in healthy donors. This receptor was taken from a male donor in good health and CMV-seronegative. The V gene is TRBV27, the J gene TRBJ1-3, with D perhaps TRBD1 (6 bases). Material: PBMCs. DNA for the CDR3: TGTGCCAGCAGCAGAGGGGGTTCTGGAAACACCATATATTTT. Its translation: CASSRGGSGNTIYF.